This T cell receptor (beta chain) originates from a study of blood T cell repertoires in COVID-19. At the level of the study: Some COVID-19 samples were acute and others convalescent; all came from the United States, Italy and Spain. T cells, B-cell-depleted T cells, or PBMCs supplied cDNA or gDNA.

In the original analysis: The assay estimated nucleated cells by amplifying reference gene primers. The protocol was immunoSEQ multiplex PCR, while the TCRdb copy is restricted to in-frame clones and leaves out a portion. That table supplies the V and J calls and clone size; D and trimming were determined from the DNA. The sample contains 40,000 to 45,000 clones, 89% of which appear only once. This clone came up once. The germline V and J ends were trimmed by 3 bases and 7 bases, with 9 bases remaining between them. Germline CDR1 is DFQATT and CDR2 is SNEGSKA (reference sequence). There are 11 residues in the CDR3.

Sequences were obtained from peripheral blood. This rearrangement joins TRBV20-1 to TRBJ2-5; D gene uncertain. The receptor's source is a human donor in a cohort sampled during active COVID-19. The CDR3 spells CSASFEATQYF. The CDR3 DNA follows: TGCAGTGCTAGTTTTGAAGCGACCCAGTACTTC.